These 11 T cell receptor beta chains came from one sample sequenced in a study of T-cell memory formation after mild COVID-19. In TCRdb, the 5' RACE reads were re-called with MiXCR into one record per CDR3 protein. This sample has about 250,000 distinct CDR3 sequences, with roughly 15% found just once. The specimen was PBMCs or a T cell subset sorted from them (not recorded which). Every receptor here comes from an adult woman who had mild COVID-19 (a few samples of this study predate the infection). Cell type and time point are not known.

The chain is built from TRBV6-5 and TRBJ1-5; D is uncertain. Between the trimmed V and J ends, which lost 7 bases and 0 bases, there was a span of 13 bases. The CDR3 loop spans 15 amino acids. Looked up from germline, CDR1 is MNHEY and CDR2 is SVGAGI. CDR3 loop: CASKPTPYSNQPQHF. In DNA, the CDR3 is TGTGCCAGCAAACCGACACCTTATAGCAATCAGCCCCAGCATTTT.

The sample holds many counts of this clonotype. The gene calls are TRBV3-1 and TRBJ2-6, with 8 bases fitting TRBD1. J was trimmed by 2 bases and V by 4 bases; bases with no gene match: 10. The germline gives CDR1 LGHDT, CDR2 YNNKEL (reference sequence). The CDR3 spans 18 residues. CDR3 sequence: CASSPFGRGRTGANVLTF. The CDR3 DNA is TGTGCCAGCAGCCCCTTTGGCAGGGGGCGGACTGGGGCCAACGTCCTGACTTTC.

The CDR3 loop is CASSLRGPSYEQYF. DNA for the CDR3: TGTGCCAGCAGTTTGAGGGGGCCATCCTACGAGCAGTACTTC. The rearrangement uses TRBV12-3 or TRBV12-4 and TRBJ2-7; 7 positions agree with TRBD1. The V gene end was trimmed by 3 bases and the J gene end by 1 base; junction bases not matched to a gene: 3. The CDR3 sequence is 14 residues long.

The chain carries TRBV24-1 and TRBJ2-7, with 11 bases identical to TRBD2. V shed 0 bases and J 5 bases; nucleotides not matched to a gene: 2. The CDR3 consists of 15 residues. Germline CDR1 reads KGHDR; CDR2 reads SFDVKD. The CDR3 region is CATSDLTSGGHEQYF. CDR3 nucleotide sequence: TGTGCCACCAGTGATTTGACTAGCGGGGGCCACGAGCAGTACTTC.

This clonotype was counted ten times or more. CDR3 region: CASSLIAGHSGANVLTF. In nucleotides, the CDR3 is TGTGCCAGCAGCTTAATAGCGGGGCACTCTGGGGCCAACGTCCTGACTTTC. The chain recombines TRBV7-3 with TRBJ2-6; 8 positions match TRBD2. CDR3 size: 17 residues. J was trimmed by 0 bases and V by 1 base; bases with no gene match: 2. The germline V gene encodes CDR1 SGHTA and CDR2 FQGTGA.

A few counts support this clonotype. This rearrangement joins TRBV5-5 to TRBJ2-1, with D unresolved. The V and J ends lost 1 base and 5 bases respectively, with 1 base between them. Germline V CDR1 and CDR2: SGHKS, YYEKEE (reference sequence). The CDR3 covers 11 residues. The CDR3 is CASSLHNEQFF. CDR3 coding DNA: TGTGCCAGCAGCTTGCACAATGAGCAGTTCTTC. Using reference TRBV5-5 and TRBJ2-1 for the parts outside the CDR3, the full variable domain is DAGVTQSPTHLIKTRGQQVTLRCSPISGHKSVSWYQQVLGQGPQFIFQYYEKEERGRGNFPDRFSARQFPNYSSELNVNALLLGDSALYLCASSLHNEQFFGPGTRLTVL.

This clonotype was seen more than once but under ten times. The chain links TRBV20-1 to TRBJ2-3, with 7 positions matching TRBD2. The trim removed 0 bases at V and 5 bases at J, leaving 11 bases unmatched. Germline CDR1 is DFQATT and CDR2 is SNEGSKA (reference sequence). The CDR3 length is 16 residues. The CDR3, as DNA: TGCAGTGCTAGAGATCGTGGGAGGGGCTTTGGAGATACGCAGTATTTT. Translating it yields CSARDRGRGFGDTQYF.

This chain links TRBV20-1 with TRBJ2-7, with D perhaps matching TRBD1 (6 bases). Trimming took 5 bases from V and 2 from J, leaving 10 bases between them. Germline CDR1 and CDR2: DFQATT and SNEGSKA (reference sequence). The CDR3 contains 12 residues. Written as DNA, the CDR3 is TGCAGTGCTCAGGCAGGGGCCTACGAGCAGTACTTC. This translates into CSAQAGAYEQYF.

The V call is TRBV5-5, the J call TRBJ1-2; possible D gene TRBD1, 6 bases. The CDR3 totals 15 residues. The germline CDR1 and CDR2 sequences are SGHKS and YYEKEE (reference sequence). The ends were cut back, 1 base at V and 1 base at J, with 11 bases in the middle. The CDR3: CASSLMGALNYGYTF. CDR3 sequence (DNA): TGTGCCAGCAGCTTGATGGGGGCCCTTAACTATGGCTACACCTTC.

This clonotype was counted at least ten times. The chain combines TRBV3-1 with TRBJ2-5; weak D call: TRBD2 (6 bases). V lost 1 base and J 13 bases, leaving 19 bases between the germline ends. From germline, CDR1 is LGHDT and CDR2 YNNKEL (reference sequence). The CDR3 length is 14 residues. The CDR3 spells CASSQGGPGLSLYF. In nucleotides, the CDR3 is TGTGCCAGCAGCCAAGGTGGACCTGGACTATCTCTGTACTTC.

V and J are TRBV6-2 or TRBV6-3 and TRBJ2-2, with 7 bases aligning to TRBD1. The CDR3 sequence is 14 residues long. Germline lookup yields CDR1 MNHEY and CDR2 SVGEGT. The J segment lost 6 bases and the V segment lost 7 bases, leaving 8 bases of the junction unmatched. This CDR3 is CASNDRVFAGELFF. The CDR3, as DNA: TGTGCCAGCAACGACAGGGTTTTCGCCGGGGAGCTGTTTTTT.